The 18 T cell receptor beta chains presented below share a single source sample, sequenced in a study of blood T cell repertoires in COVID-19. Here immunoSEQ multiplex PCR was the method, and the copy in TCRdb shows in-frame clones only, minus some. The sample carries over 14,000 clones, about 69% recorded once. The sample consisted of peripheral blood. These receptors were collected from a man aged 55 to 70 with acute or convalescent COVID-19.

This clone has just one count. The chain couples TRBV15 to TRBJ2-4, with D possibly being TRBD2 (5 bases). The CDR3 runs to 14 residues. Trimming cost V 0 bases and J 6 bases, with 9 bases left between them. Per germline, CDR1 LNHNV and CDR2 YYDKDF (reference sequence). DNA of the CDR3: TGTGCCACCAGCAGAGAGGCTAGCAGAAACATTCAGTACTTC. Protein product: CATSREASRNIQYF.

For the CDR3, the DNA is TGTGCCAGCAGCTTGGAAACTGGCACAGATACGCAGTATTTT. Translated: CASSLETGTDTQYF. The chain has TRBV5-4 and TRBJ2-3, with D unclear. This CDR3 has 14 amino acids. Germline CDR1 SGHNT, CDR2 YYREEE (reference sequence). The ends were cut back, 0 bases at V and 1 base at J, with 6 bases in the middle.

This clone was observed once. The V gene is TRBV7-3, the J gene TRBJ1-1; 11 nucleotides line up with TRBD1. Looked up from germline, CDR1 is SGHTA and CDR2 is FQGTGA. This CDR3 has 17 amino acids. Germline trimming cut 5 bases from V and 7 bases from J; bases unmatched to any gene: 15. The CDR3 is CASSPTRPGQGAVEAFF. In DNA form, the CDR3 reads TGTGCCAGCAGCCCAACTCGACCCGGACAGGGGGCAGTTGAAGCTTTCTTT.

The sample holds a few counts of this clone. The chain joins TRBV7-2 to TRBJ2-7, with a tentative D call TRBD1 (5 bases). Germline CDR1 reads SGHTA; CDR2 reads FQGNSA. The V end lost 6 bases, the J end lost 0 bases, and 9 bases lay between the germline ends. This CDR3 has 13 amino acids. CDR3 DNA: TGTGCCAGCAGTACAGGCACCTCCTACGAGCAGTACTTC. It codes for CASSTGTSYEQYF.

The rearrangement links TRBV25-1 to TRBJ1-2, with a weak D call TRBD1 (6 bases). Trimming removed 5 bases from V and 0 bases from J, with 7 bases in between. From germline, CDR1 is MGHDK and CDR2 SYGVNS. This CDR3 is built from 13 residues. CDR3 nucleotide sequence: TGTGCCAGCAGTCGGGACACTAACTATGGCTACACCTTC. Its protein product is CASSRDTNYGYTF.

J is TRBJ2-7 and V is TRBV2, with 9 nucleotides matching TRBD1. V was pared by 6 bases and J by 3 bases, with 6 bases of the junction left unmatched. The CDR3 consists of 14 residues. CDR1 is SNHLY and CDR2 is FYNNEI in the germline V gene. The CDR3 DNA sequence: TGTGCCAGCAGGAGGGACAGGGACCTCTACGAGCAGTACTTC. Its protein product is CASRRDRDLYEQYF. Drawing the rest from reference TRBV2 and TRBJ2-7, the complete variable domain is EPEVTQTPSHQVTQMGQEVILRCVPISNHLYFYWYRQILGQKVEFLVSFYNNEISEKSEIFDDQFSVERPDGSNFTLKIRSTKLEDSAMYFCASRRDRDLYEQYFGPGTRLTVT.

CDR3 in DNA: TGTGCCAGCACCCCAAAGACAGGGGGAATTACCGGGGAGCTGTTTTTT. Protein: CASTPKTGGITGELFF. V gene TRBV5-8 combines with J gene TRBJ2-2, with 9 nucleotides matching TRBD1. V gave up 6 bases and J gave up 5 bases; unmatched junction bases: 11. This CDR3 contains 16 residues. Germline lookup yields CDR1 SGHTS and CDR2 YDEGEE.

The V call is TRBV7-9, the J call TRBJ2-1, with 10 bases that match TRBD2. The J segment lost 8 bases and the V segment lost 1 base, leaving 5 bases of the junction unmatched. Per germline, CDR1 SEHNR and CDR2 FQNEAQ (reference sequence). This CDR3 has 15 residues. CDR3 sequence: CASSLDLAGVDEQFF. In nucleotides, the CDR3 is TGTGCCAGCAGCTTAGATCTAGCGGGGGTAGATGAGCAGTTCTTC.

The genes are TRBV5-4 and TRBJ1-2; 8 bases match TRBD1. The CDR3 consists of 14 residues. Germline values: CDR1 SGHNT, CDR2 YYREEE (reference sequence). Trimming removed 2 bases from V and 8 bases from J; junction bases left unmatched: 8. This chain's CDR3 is CASSFVQGAGGYTF. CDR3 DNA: TGTGCCAGCAGCTTCGTCCAGGGGGCGGGCGGCTACACCTTC.

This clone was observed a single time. DNA of the CDR3: TGTGCCAGCAGTGAAGCCGGCGGGAGGGGATACAATGAGCAGTTCTTC. It translates to CASSEAGGRGYNEQFF. The V and J genes are TRBV2 and TRBJ2-1; 9 nucleotides align to TRBD2. V lost 0 bases to trimming and J lost 4 bases; unmatched junction nucleotides: 4. CDR1 is SNHLY and CDR2 is FYNNEI in the germline V gene. This CDR3 spans 16 amino acids.

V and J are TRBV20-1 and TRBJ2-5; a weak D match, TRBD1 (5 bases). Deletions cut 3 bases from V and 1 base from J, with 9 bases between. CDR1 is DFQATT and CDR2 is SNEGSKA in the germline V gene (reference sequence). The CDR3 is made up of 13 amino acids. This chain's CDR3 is CSASGALQETQYF. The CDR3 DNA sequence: TGCAGTGCTAGTGGGGCCCTCCAAGAGACCCAGTACTTC.

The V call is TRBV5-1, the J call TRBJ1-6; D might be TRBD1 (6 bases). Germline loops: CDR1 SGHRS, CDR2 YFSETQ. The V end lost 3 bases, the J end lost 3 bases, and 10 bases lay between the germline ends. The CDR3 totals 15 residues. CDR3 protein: CASSWTDLYNSPLHF. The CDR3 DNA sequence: TGCGCCAGCAGCTGGACAGATCTCTATAATTCACCCCTCCACTTT.

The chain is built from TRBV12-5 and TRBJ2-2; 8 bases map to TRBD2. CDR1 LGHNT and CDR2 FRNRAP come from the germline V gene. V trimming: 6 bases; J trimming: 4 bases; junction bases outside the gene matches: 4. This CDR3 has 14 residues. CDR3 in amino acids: CASGSGSTTGELFF. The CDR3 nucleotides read TGTGCTAGTGGAAGCGGGAGTACCACCGGGGAGCTGTTTTTT.

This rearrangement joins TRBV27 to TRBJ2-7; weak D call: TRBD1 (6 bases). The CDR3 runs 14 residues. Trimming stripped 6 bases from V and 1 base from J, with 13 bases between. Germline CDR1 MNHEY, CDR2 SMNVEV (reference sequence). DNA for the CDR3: TGTGCCAGCAGACAGGGAAGGGTTTCCTACGAGCAGTACTTC. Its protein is CASRQGRVSYEQYF.

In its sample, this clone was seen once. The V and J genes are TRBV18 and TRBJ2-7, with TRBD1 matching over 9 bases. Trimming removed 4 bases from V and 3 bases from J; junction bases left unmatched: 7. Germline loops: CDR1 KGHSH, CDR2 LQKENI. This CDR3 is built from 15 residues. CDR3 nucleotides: TGTGCCAGCTCACTGGACGGACAGGGGTTCTACGAGCAGTACTTC. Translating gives CASSLDGQGFYEQYF. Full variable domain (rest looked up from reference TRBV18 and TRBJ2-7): NAGVMQNPRHLVRRRGQEARLRCSPMKGHSHVYWYRQLPEEGLKFMVYLQKENIIDESGMPKERFSAEFPKEGPSILRIQQVVRGDSAAYFCASSLDGQGFYEQYFGPGTRLTVT.

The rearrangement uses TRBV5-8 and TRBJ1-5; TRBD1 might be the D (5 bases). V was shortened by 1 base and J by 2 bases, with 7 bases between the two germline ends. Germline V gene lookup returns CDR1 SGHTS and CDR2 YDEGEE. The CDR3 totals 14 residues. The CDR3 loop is CASSLRGGNQPQHF. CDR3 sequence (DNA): TGTGCCAGCAGCTTGAGGGGCGGCAATCAGCCCCAGCATTTT.

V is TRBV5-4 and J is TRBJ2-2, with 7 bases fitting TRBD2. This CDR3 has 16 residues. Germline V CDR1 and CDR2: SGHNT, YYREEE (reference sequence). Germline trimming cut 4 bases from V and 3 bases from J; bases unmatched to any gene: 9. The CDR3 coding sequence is TGTGCCAGCAGCAACCCTAGCGGAAAGTACACCGGGGAGCTGTTTTTT. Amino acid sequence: CASSNPSGKYTGELFF.

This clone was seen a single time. CDR3 bases: TGTGCCAGCAGTTCAGGGACTAGCGGGGTGGGAACAGATACGCAGTATTTT. As protein: CASSSGTSGVGTDTQYF. This chain links TRBV2 with TRBJ2-3, with 13 nucleotides matching TRBD2. Trimming at V came to 5 bases and at J to 3 bases, leaving 8 bases not matched to a gene. The CDR3 has 17 amino acids. Germline loops: CDR1 SNHLY, CDR2 FYNNEI.